These T cell receptor beta chains were read from a single sample in a study of blood T cell repertoires in COVID-19. The table came from immunoSEQ multiplex PCR; TCRdb's copy has only in-frame clones and leaves some out. The repertoire holds roughly 24,000 clones, with roughly 84% as singletons. Sequenced material: peripheral blood. These receptors all come from a human donor in a cohort sampled during active COVID-19. Both conserved end residues are part of each CDR3. Fields, in order: J gene, V gene, D gene, clone size, CDR3 DNA, CDR3 protein. D genes are given only for firm matches. Some rows have no size entry. The others give once, few or many, or a class for an expanded clone.

J gene: TRBJ1-2; V gene: TRBV5-1; D gene: TRBD1; clone size: -; CDR3 DNA: TGCGCCAGCAGCTTAACCGGGACAGGGCCGTCCCTCTATGGCTACACCTTC; CDR3 protein: CASSLTGTGPSLYGYTF
J gene: TRBJ1-4; V gene: TRBV6-5; D gene: TRBD1; clone size: -; CDR3 DNA: TGTGCCGGAAGGGGACAGGCAAATGAAAAACTGTTTTTT; CDR3 protein: CAGRGQANEKLFF
J gene: TRBJ1-2; V gene: TRBV19; D gene: TRBD1; clone size: -; CDR3 DNA: TGTGCCAGTAGACTGGGACAGGGGTTCGGGGGCTACACCTTC; CDR3 protein: CASRLGQGFGGYTF
J gene: TRBJ2-1; V gene: TRBV7-2; D gene: -; clone size: -; CDR3 DNA: TGTGCCAGCAGCTTAGGTCGCGGGGAGCAGTTCTTC; CDR3 protein: CASSLGRGEQFF
J gene: TRBJ2-1; V gene: TRBV28; D gene: TRBD2; clone size: -; CDR3 DNA: TGTGCCAGCAGTTTAAGGTATAGGGAGGGCTACAATGAGCAGTTCTTC; CDR3 protein: CASSLRYREGYNEQFF
J gene: TRBJ2-7; V gene: TRBV7-8; D gene: -; clone size: -; CDR3 DNA: TGTGCCAGCAGCTTATCCCAGGTGGGCAGGGGCTACGAGCAGTACTTC; CDR3 protein: CASSLSQVGRGYEQYF
J gene: TRBJ1-4; V gene: TRBV5-1; D gene: TRBD1; clone size: -; CDR3 DNA: TGCGCCAGCAGCTCACACGGACAGGGAGAGAATGAAAAACTGTTTTTT; CDR3 protein: CASSSHGQGENEKLFF
J gene: TRBJ2-7; V gene: TRBV5-1; D gene: TRBD1; clone size: -; CDR3 DNA: TGCGCCAGCAGCTTGGCCTCAGGGGGTGGGTCACACGAGCAGTACTTC; CDR3 protein: CASSLASGGGSHEQYF
J gene: TRBJ2-7; V gene: TRBV19; D gene: -; clone size: -; CDR3 DNA: TGTGCCAGTAGTTCCCAGTCGGGAGCCTCCTACGAGCAGTACTTC; CDR3 protein: CASSSQSGASYEQYF
J gene: TRBJ1-2; V gene: TRBV27; D gene: -; clone size: -; CDR3 DNA: TGTGCCAGCAGTTCGCGTGGACAGTTTCTTGGCTACACCTTC; CDR3 protein: CASSSRGQFLGYTF
J gene: TRBJ2-1; V gene: TRBV28; D gene: TRBD2; clone size: few; CDR3 DNA: TGTGCCAGCATTACCGGGACTAGCGGGAGCAATGAGCAGTTCTTC; CDR3 protein: CASITGTSGSNEQFF
J gene: TRBJ1-1; V gene: TRBV11-2; D gene: -; clone size: -; CDR3 DNA: TGTGCCAGCAGCTTAGCTGCGGGGAACACTGAAGCTTTCTTT; CDR3 protein: CASSLAAGNTEAFF
J gene: TRBJ2-1; V gene: TRBV28; D gene: TRBD1; clone size: -; CDR3 DNA: TGTGCCAGCAGTATAGAGGGACAGGGGGTCCTCGGCAATGAGCAGTTCTTC; CDR3 protein: CASSIEGQGVLGNEQFF
J gene: TRBJ2-1; V gene: TRBV20-1; D gene: -; clone size: -; CDR3 DNA: TGCAGTGCTACACAGGGCCATGAGCAGTTCTTC; CDR3 protein: CSATQGHEQFF
J gene: TRBJ2-6; V gene: TRBV3-1/TRBV3-2; D gene: -; clone size: -; CDR3 DNA: TGTGCCAGCAGCCAGGTCCAGGTTGGGGCCAACGTCCTGACTTTC; CDR3 protein: CASSQVQVGANVLTF
J gene: TRBJ2-5; V gene: TRBV7-9; D gene: TRBD2; clone size: -; CDR3 DNA: TGTGCCAGCAGCGAGACTAGCGGGGGCATGGAGACCCAGTACTTC; CDR3 protein: CASSETSGGMETQYF
J gene: TRBJ2-7; V gene: TRBV19; D gene: TRBD2; clone size: -; CDR3 DNA: TGTGCCAGTAGTAAAGGGGAGCAGCGGGGAGGAGTGTGGCAGTACTTC; CDR3 protein: CASSKGEQRGGVWQYF
J gene: TRBJ1-3; V gene: TRBV3-1/TRBV3-2; D gene: -; clone size: once; CDR3 DNA: TGTGCCAGCAGCCAAGGCCCCACTACAACCTCTGGAAACACCATATATTTT; CDR3 protein: CASSQGPTTTSGNTIYF
J gene: TRBJ1-2; V gene: TRBV27; D gene: TRBD1; clone size: -; CDR3 DNA: TGTGCCAGCAGTTTATCGGACAGGGGGCAGGGCTACACCTTC; CDR3 protein: CASSLSDRGQGYTF
J gene: TRBJ2-5; V gene: TRBV11-3; D gene: TRBD2; clone size: -; CDR3 DNA: TGTGCCAGCAGCTTGCGCGGGAGCACGGAGACCCAGTACTTC; CDR3 protein: CASSLRGSTETQYF
J gene: TRBJ2-3; V gene: TRBV24-1; D gene: TRBD2; clone size: once; CDR3 DNA: TGTGCCACCAGTGATCCATCTCGCGGGAGGGCCGGCACAGATACGCAGTATTTT; CDR3 protein: CATSDPSRGRAGTDTQYF
J gene: TRBJ1-2; V gene: TRBV4-3; D gene: -; clone size: -; CDR3 DNA: TGCGCCAGCAGCCAAGGTTTTACTAATGGCTACACCTTC; CDR3 protein: CASSQGFTNGYTF
J gene: TRBJ2-7; V gene: TRBV7-2; D gene: TRBD1; clone size: once; CDR3 DNA: TGTGCCAGCAGCAGGGGACAGGGAGTTCTCGAGCAGTACTTC; CDR3 protein: CASSRGQGVLEQYF
J gene: TRBJ1-5; V gene: TRBV20-1; D gene: -; clone size: -; CDR3 DNA: TGCAGTGCTAGTTCGACTGTTAATCAGCCCCAGCATTTT; CDR3 protein: CSASSTVNQPQHF
J gene: TRBJ1-2; V gene: TRBV6-5; D gene: TRBD1; clone size: -; CDR3 DNA: TGTGCCAGCAGTTACAACAGGGGGGCCGGCTACACCTTC; CDR3 protein: CASSYNRGAGYTF
J gene: TRBJ2-7; V gene: TRBV27; D gene: -; clone size: -; CDR3 DNA: TGTGCCAGCAGTCCCGGGATTACCTACGAGCAGTACTTC; CDR3 protein: CASSPGITYEQYF
J gene: TRBJ2-7; V gene: TRBV3-1/TRBV3-2; D gene: -; clone size: -; CDR3 DNA: TGTGCCAGCAGCCAAGAGACAGAAGTCACCTACGAGCAGTACTTC; CDR3 protein: CASSQETEVTYEQYF
J gene: TRBJ2-7; V gene: TRBV11-2; D gene: -; clone size: -; CDR3 DNA: TGTGCCAGCAGCCCCATTCAGGGGCGAACCGAGCAGTACTTC; CDR3 protein: CASSPIQGRTEQYF
J gene: TRBJ2-7; V gene: TRBV7-2; D gene: -; clone size: -; CDR3 DNA: TGTGCCAGCAGCAATCGCAGGGGTGGTAGCTCCTACGAGCAGTACTTC; CDR3 protein: CASSNRRGGSSYEQYF
J gene: TRBJ2-3; V gene: TRBV24-1; D gene: TRBD1; clone size: few; CDR3 DNA: TGTGCCACCAGTGATTTCGGTCCGGGACAGGGGACTAATACGCAGTATTTT; CDR3 protein: CATSDFGPGQGTNTQYF
J gene: TRBJ2-3; V gene: TRBV7-2; D gene: TRBD2; clone size: -; CDR3 DNA: TGTGCCAGCAGCTTAGCATCGGGGGGGAGCACAGATACGCAGTATTTT; CDR3 protein: CASSLASGGSTDTQYF
J gene: TRBJ2-7; V gene: TRBV3-1/TRBV3-2; D gene: -; clone size: -; CDR3 DNA: TGTGCCAGCAGCCAAATCCAGGCATCCTACGAGCAGTACTTC; CDR3 protein: CASSQIQASYEQYF
J gene: TRBJ1-6; V gene: TRBV27; D gene: TRBD1; clone size: -; CDR3 DNA: TGTGCCAGCAAACGTCGGGACAGGAGCCCTAATTCACCCCTCCACTTT; CDR3 protein: CASKRRDRSPNSPLHF